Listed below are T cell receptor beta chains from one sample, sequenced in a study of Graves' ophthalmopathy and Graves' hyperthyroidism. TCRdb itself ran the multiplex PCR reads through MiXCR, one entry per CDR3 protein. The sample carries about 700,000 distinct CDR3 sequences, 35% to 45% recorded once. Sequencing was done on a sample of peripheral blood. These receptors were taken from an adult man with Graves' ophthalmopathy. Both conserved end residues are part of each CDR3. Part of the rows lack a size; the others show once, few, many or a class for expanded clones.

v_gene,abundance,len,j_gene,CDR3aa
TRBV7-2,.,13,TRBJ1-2,CASSLGPGSSYTF
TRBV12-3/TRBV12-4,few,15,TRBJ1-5,CASRASGTGNQPQHF
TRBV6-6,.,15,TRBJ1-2,CASGLDPTVNYGYTF
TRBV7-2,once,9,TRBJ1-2,CASSFKTSF
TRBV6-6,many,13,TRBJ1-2,CASSLRTEYGYTF
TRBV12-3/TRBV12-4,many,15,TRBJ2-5,CASSAGRGSQETQYF
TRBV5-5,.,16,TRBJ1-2,CASSSIYGQGARGYTF
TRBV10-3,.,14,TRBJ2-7,CASSYLASSYEQYF
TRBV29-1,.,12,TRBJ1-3,CSYDRTGNTIYF
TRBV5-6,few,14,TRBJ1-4,CASSPEGRNEKLFF
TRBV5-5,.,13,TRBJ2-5,CASSLWGTETQYF
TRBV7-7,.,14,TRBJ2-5,CASSLWDNGGTQYF
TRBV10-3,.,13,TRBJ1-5,CAIKSGTSQPQHF
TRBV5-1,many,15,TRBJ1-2,CASSINGPRNYGYTF
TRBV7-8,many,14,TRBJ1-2,CASSKGGAFYGYTF
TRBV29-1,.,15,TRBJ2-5,CSVAGTSALQETQYF
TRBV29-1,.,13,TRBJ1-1,CSVFRQGETEAFF
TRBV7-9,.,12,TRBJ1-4,CASSLGGLAVFF
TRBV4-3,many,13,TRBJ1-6,CASSQEMSSPLHF
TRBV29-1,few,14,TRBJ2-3,CSVHPRQQTDTQYF
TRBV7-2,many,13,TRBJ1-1,CASGISENTEAFF
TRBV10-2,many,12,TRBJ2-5,CASSESQETQYF
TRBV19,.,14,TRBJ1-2,CASSIRGQDYGYTF
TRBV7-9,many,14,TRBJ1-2,CASSLTETNYGYTF
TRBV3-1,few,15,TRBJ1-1,CASSQDPGKGTEAFF
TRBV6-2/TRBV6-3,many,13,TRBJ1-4,CASSRAENEKLFF
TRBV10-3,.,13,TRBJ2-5,CAISQLAGETQYF
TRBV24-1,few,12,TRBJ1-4,CASSRPPEKLFF
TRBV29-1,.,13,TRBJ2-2,CSVIHGNTGELFF
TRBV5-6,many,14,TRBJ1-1,CASGRGLRGTEAFF
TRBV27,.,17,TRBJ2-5,CASSYLSSRVERETQYF
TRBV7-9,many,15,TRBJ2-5,CASSDSSGAIKTQYF
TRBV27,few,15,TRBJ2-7,CASSPAGQVVYEQYF
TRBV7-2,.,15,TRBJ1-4,CASSPDRGGGGKLFF
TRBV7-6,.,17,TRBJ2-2,CASSYYPGQGNTGELFF
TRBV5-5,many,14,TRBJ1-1,CASSFEGLNTEAFF
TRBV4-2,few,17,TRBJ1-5,CASSQDESGDSNQPQHF
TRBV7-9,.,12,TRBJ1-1,CASSAQGSEAFF
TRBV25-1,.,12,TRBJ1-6,CASTLGGSPLHF
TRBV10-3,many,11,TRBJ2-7,CAIRADYEQYF
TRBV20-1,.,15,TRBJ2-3,CSARFPSGDTDTQYF
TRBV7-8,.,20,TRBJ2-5,CASSSEGTRPGRAMGETQYF
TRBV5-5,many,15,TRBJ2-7,CASSATGTGSYEQYF
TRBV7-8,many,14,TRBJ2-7,CASGFSGNFYEQYF
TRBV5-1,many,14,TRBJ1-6,CASSLDGEGSPLHF
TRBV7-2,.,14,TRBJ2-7,CASSLAEGPYEQYF
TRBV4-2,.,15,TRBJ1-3,CASSQDSRQPGAIYF
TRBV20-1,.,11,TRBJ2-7,CSARGGLEQYF
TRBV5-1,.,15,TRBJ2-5,CASSVGGDEQETQYF
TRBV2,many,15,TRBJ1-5,CASSEFGGRPEPQHF
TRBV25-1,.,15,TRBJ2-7,CASSGIGRAPYEQYF
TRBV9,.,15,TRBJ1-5,CASSVGGQGNQPQHF
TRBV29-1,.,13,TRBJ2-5,CSVDRGLQETQYF